Below, 16 T cell receptor beta chains from the same sample are listed, as sequenced in a study of T cells in Graves' hyperthyroidism and ophthalmopathy. Using RNA transcripts as the source, TCR beta CDR3 regions were amplified. RT-PCR in the first round (using the HTBI primer set) targeted the TCR CDR3. TCRdb itself ran the multiplex PCR reads through MiXCR, one entry per CDR3 protein. The sample lists 370,000 or so distinct CDR3 sequences; roughly 12% were seen once. Material: blood. These TCRs come from a man aged 30-40 years with Graves' hyperthyroidism that later progressed to Graves' ophthalmopathy.

Only a few counts were recorded for this clonotype. This rearrangement joins TRBV15 to TRBJ2-5; D is perhaps TRBD1 (6 bases). This CDR3 spans 14 amino acids. From germline, CDR1 is LNHNV and CDR2 YYDKDF (reference sequence). V lost 1 base to trimming and J lost 5 bases, with 11 bases between them. The CDR3: CATSRGGTLETQYF. In DNA form, the CDR3 reads TGTGCCACCAGCAGAGGAGGGACATTGGAGACCCAGTACTTC.

The chain combines TRBV7-6 with TRBJ1-2; 10 bases are shared with TRBD1. Germline loops: CDR1 SGHVS, CDR2 FNYEAQ. Unmatched junction bases numbered 8, after V lost 5 bases and J lost 8 bases. CDR3 length: 14 amino acids. The CDR3 is CASSQAGTGDGYTF. In DNA form, the CDR3 reads TGTGCCAGCAGCCAAGCCGGGACAGGGGACGGCTACACCTTC. Based on the CDR3 plus reference TRBV7-6 and TRBJ1-2, the full variable domain is GAGVSQSPRYKVTKRGQDVALRCDPISGHVSLYWYRQALGQGPEFLTYFNYEAQQDKSGLPNDRFSAERPEGSISTLTIQRTEQRDSAMYRCASSQAGTGDGYTFGSGTRLTVV.

Remarks on this clonotype: This could be a read error, since a much larger clone is one nucleotide away. The chain joins TRBV28 to TRBJ2-3; 15 bases map to TRBD2. Per the germline V gene, CDR1 is MDHEN and CDR2 is SYDVKM. V lost 3 bases to trimming and J lost 4 bases; unmatched junction nucleotides: 11. The CDR3 is 19 residues long. The CDR3, as DNA: TGTGCCAGCAGTTTGTCAGGCGGGACTAGCGGGGGGCCCTCAGATACGCAGTATTTT. It yields the protein CASSLSGGTSGGPSDTQYF.

This chain links TRBV27 with TRBJ2-2; D might be TRBD2 (5 bases). Trimming left V 0 bases short and J 7 bases short, with 12 bases between. The germline V gene encodes CDR1 MNHEY and CDR2 SMNVEV (reference sequence). There are 15 residues in the CDR3. Written as DNA, the CDR3 is TGTGCCAGCAGTTTATCTAGCGTTTCCAGCGGGGAGCTGTTTTTT. Residues: CASSLSSVSSGELFF.

The V call is TRBV9, the J call TRBJ1-4; unclear D gene. V lost 0 bases, J lost 6 bases, and 9 bases lay in between. The V gene's germline CDR1 is SGDLS and CDR2 YYNGEE. This CDR3 is built from 14 residues. CDR3 nucleotides: TGTGCCAGCAGCGTAGGAGGACCCGATGAAAAACTGTTTTTT. Protein sequence: CASSVGGPDEKLFF.

This clonotype was counted at least ten times. A junction boundary mismatches the germline segment, possibly from a read error. The rearrangement joins TRBV12-3 or TRBV12-4 to TRBJ2-3; 15 bases line up with TRBD2. CDR3 length: 16 amino acids. Here the CDR3 DNA reads TGCGCCAGCAGCCCCAGGACTAGCGGGGGGGCAGATACGCAGTATTTT. Its translation: CASSPRTSGGADTQYF.

V and J are TRBV6-1 and TRBJ2-7; D might be TRBD1 (5 bases). The germline V gene has CDR1 MNHNS and CDR2 SASEGT. V dropped 8 bases and J dropped 7 bases, with 15 bases sitting between them. This CDR3 is 12 amino acids long. As DNA, the CDR3 is TGTGCCAGCCCCTTGGGGCCAGGGGAGCAGTACTTC. It encodes CASPLGPGEQYF.

This clonotype has only a few counts. The chain is built from TRBV19 and TRBJ1-5; D remains unclear. Germline-derived CDR1 and CDR2 are LNHDA and SQIVND (reference sequence). V gave up 6 bases and J gave up 0 bases, with 12 bases separating them. The CDR3 runs 15 residues. CDR3 coding DNA: TGTGCCAGTAGACAGACTGTCTATAGCAATCAGCCCCAGCATTTT. As protein: CASRQTVYSNQPQHF.

V is TRBV19 and J is TRBJ2-7; 8 nucleotides match TRBD1. The CDR3 contains 14 residues. V trimming: 4 bases; J trimming: 6 bases; junction bases outside the gene matches: 8. From germline, CDR1 is LNHDA and CDR2 SQIVND (reference sequence). For the CDR3, the DNA is TGTGCCAGTAGTACGGGACAGGAAGGGTCCGAGCAGTACTTC. It translates to CASSTGQEGSEQYF.

The sample holds a few counts of this clonotype. The J gene is TRBJ2-1, the V gene TRBV3-1; 7 bases map to TRBD2. The CDR3 contains 15 residues. From germline, CDR1 is LGHDT and CDR2 YNNKEL (reference sequence). Trimming at V came to 0 bases and at J to 4 bases, leaving 3 bases not matched to a gene. CDR3 nucleotide sequence: TGTGCCAGCAGCCAAGAGGGACTAACTTACAATGAGCAGTTCTTC. Its protein is CASSQEGLTYNEQFF.

This chain's CDR3 is CASSELVGSTDTQYF. CDR3 DNA sequence: TGTGCCAGCAGTGAATTGGTGGGAAGCACAGATACGCAGTATTTT. The V and J genes are TRBV25-1 and TRBJ2-3, with unresolved D. The germline gives CDR1 MGHDK, CDR2 SYGVNS. V lost 1 base to trimming and J lost 0 bases, with 8 bases between them. The CDR3 totals 15 residues.

This clonotype was recorded at least ten times. The V gene is TRBV2, the J gene TRBJ2-4; the D gene is possibly TRBD2 (5 bases). The CDR3 is 15 amino acids. Germline V gene sequence: CDR1 SNHLY, CDR2 FYNNEI. Trimming left V 5 bases short and J 0 bases short, with 11 bases between. The CDR3 loop is CASSFFRGAKNIQYF. DNA of the CDR3: TGTGCCAGCAGTTTCTTTCGGGGAGCCAAAAACATTCAGTACTTC.

The J gene is TRBJ2-1, the V gene TRBV7-3; TRBD2 agrees at 10 bases. The CDR3 extends over 17 amino acids. The trim removed 0 bases at V and 5 bases at J, leaving 7 bases unmatched. From germline, CDR1 is SGHTA and CDR2 FQGTGA. The CDR3 DNA reads as TGTGCCAGCAGCTTAACTTCGGCTAGCGGGGGCCACAATGAGCAGTTCTTC. Residues: CASSLTSASGGHNEQFF.

This clonotype was detected many times. This chain uses TRBV11-2 with TRBJ1-6; a weak D match, TRBD1 (6 bases). V was shortened by 2 bases and J by 6 bases, with 11 bases between the two germline ends. The CDR3 runs to 15 residues. The germline CDR1 and CDR2 sequences are SGHAT and FQNNGV. The CDR3 coding sequence is TGTGCCAGCAGCTTATTAGGGGGGCCTAATTCACCCCTCCACTTT. Protein sequence: CASSLLGGPNSPLHF.

The V call is TRBV6-1, the J call TRBJ1-5, with D possibly TRBD1 on 5 matching bases. The V gene's germline CDR1 is MNHNS and CDR2 SASEGT. The CDR3 has 14 residues. V lost 7 bases and J lost 0, with 10 bases in between. This CDR3 reads CASTGTFSNQPQHF. The CDR3 DNA reads as TGTGCCAGCACCGGGACTTTTAGCAATCAGCCCCAGCATTTT.

This clonotype was detected only a few times. CDR3: CASSPRGQGSTGELFF. The CDR3 region has the DNA TGTGCCAGCTCACCCCGGGGACAGGGGAGCACCGGGGAGCTGTTTTTT. The chain is built from TRBV18 and TRBJ2-2, with 10 bases lining up with TRBD1. Germline assignment: CDR1 KGHSH and CDR2 LQKENI. This CDR3 has 16 amino acids. V was pared by 3 bases and J by 4 bases, with 5 bases of the junction left unmatched.